Included here is one T cell receptor (beta chain) sequence, with context. This clonotype was detected many times. Which antigen it targets is not known. No quality values exist for individual bases; no much larger clone is one base distant. A patient counted as having stable Graves' hyperthyroidism if no progression to ophthalmopathy occurred over 18 months of follow-up. Hyperthyroidism patients were newly diagnosed, had a disease duration of under 2 months, and were aged 18 to 65 years. The study excluded patients with uncontrolled infections, other autoimmune diseases, pregnancy or lactation. Diagnoses were based on clinical symptoms, serum thyroxine and TRAb, thyroid ultrasound and orbital computed tomography. Ficoll-Paque density gradient centrifugation was used to isolate PBMCs from about 9 ml of fresh peripheral blood. Total RNA was extracted using Trizol reagent, and RNA quality was assessed on an Agilent 2100 Bioanalyzer.

TCR beta CDR3 regions were amplified from RNA transcripts. The first round of RT-PCR for the TCR CDR3 was performed with the HTBI primer set and the Qiagen OneStep RT-PCR kit. The libraries were constructed in a second round of multiplex PCR and then size-selected and purified. Paired-end sequencing of the libraries was performed with 100 bp reads on an Illumina HiSeq2000. In the authors' own workflow: SOAPnuke was used to process the raw data, with reads discarded if the reads contained adapters or uncalled bases, had a mean Phred below 15, or lacked an exact constant-primer or identifier match. High-quality paired reads were merged with COPE v1.2.5, and unique nucleotide sequences were defined as clonotypes. Clonotypes were aligned to IMGT TRBV, TRBD and TRBJ reference segments using MiTCR v1.1. The analysis was restricted to V-J combinations with a frequency above 0.0001, which together covered 99.2% of the repertoires. The TCS score was defined as the ratio of F50 (clonal expansion) to E x V (chaos), calculated using BLOSUM62-based TCRdist between CDR3 peptides within each V-J. Welch's t-statistics and random forest reduced just over 500 V-J features to 10 to 15, which were used in a naive Bayes classifier (R e1071). The similarity between thyroid and blood repertoires was quantified using the Morisita-Horn index. TCRdb redid the processing of the public reads, applying fastp at Q25 and MiXCR, and retained in-frame beta chains. Rows are combined by CDR3 protein, so each entry shows the most common genes and DNA. The V and J calls shown here were made by TCRdb, not taken from the authors' results. The sample profile shows 93,000 or so distinct CDR3 sequences; 47% of them were found once. In total, the top ten clones hold roughly 24% of the sample.

The data were taken from a study of T cells in Graves' hyperthyroidism and ophthalmopathy (dated by TCRdb to the late 2010s). About the investigation overall: Peripheral blood was sampled at the time of initial diagnosis, prior to any treatment. The paper reports TCR Vbeta CDR3 sequencing of more than 120 peripheral blood samples: some 41 ophthalmopathy, over 70 hyperthyroidism and 17 progressor patients. After sampling, hyperthyroidism patients received methimazole starting at 30 mg daily, and ophthalmopathy patients received high-dose intravenous methylprednisolone. The approximately 97 discovery patients were randomly divided into training and test sets at a 7:3 ratio. Prospective prediction of ophthalmopathy was tested in an independent validation cohort consisting of under 20 hyperthyroidism patients and approximately 16 patients who later progressed to ophthalmopathy. To identify TCR V-J signatures that set the groups apart, the researchers used a discovery cohort of 100 or so patients, made up of approximately 43 with Graves' ophthalmopathy and about 60 with stable Graves' hyperthyroidism. The study also compared thyroid tissue and blood T-cell repertoires from several Graves' hyperthyroidism patients.

The paper as a whole reports these results and caveats: In cross-validation, a model built on a 13 V-J signature told ophthalmopathy apart from stable hyperthyroidism with 85% to 90% sensitivity and around 81% specificity, and in testing the same model reached 80%/75%. Most expanded thyroid clonotypes (frequency above 0.001) were also detected in blood, a finding suggesting that blood repertoires may reflect thyroid immune responses. During validation, the model predicted progression to ophthalmopathy a median of around six months ahead of onset, with 70.59% sensitivity and 72.22% specificity. Sample size was not statistically predetermined, and investigators were not blinded to group allocation.

Trimming takes 5 bases from V and 1 base from J, and the germline ends sit 6 bases apart. Inclusive of the bounding cysteine and phenylalanine, the CDR3 is 13 residues long. Just CDR3 DNA is preserved here, 39 bases in frame from base 1. This receptor was obtained from a man aged 35 to 55 with Graves' hyperthyroidism. Sequencing was carried out using blood. Recombination linked TRBV12-3 or TRBV12-4 to TRBJ1-3; the D gene assignment is ambiguous. The CDR3: CASSLDSGNTIYF. The DNA sequence is given as TGTGCCAGCAGTCTGGATTCTGGAAACACCATATATTTT.